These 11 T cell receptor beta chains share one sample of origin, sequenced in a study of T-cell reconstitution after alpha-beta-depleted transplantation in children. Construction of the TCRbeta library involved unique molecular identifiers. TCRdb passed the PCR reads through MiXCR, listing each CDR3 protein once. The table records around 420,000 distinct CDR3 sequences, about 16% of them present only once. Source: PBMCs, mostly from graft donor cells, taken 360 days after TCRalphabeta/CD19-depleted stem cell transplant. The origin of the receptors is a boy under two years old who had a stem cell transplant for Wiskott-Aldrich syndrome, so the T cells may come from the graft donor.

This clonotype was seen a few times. The CDR3 nucleotides read TGCAGCGCTGCCGGGACAGAAGAGACCCAGTACTTC. Amino acid sequence: CSAAGTEETQYF. The rearrangement links TRBV29-1 to TRBJ2-5; 7 positions agree with TRBD1. Trimming at V came to 7 bases and at J to 3 bases, leaving 5 bases not matched to a gene. The CDR3 length is 12 residues. Germline CDR1 and CDR2: SQVTM and ANQGSEA.

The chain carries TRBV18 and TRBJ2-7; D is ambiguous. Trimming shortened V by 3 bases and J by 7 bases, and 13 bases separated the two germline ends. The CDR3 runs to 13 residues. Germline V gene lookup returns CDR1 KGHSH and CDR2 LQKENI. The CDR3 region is CASSPTPMFEQYF. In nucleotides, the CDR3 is TGTGCCAGCTCACCCACCCCGATGTTTGAGCAGTACTTC.

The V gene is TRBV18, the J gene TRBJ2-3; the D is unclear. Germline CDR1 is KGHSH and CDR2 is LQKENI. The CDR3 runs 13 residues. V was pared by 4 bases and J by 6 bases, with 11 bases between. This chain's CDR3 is CASSLRAADTQYF. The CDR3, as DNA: TGTGCCAGCTCACTTAGAGCAGCGGATACGCAGTATTTT.

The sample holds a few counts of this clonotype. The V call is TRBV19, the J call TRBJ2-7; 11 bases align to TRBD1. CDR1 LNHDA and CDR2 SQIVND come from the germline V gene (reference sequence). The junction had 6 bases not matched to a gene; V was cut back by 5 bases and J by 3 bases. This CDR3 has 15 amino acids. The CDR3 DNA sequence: TGTGCCAGTAGTTTGGGACAGGGGGTGCTCTACGAGCAGTACTTC. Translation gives CASSLGQGVLYEQYF.

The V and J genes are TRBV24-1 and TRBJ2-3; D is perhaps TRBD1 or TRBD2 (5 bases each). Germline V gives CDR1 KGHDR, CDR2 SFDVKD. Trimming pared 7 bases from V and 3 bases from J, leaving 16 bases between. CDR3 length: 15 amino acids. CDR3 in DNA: TGTGCCACCAGCTCTGGGGGAGCGATTACAGATACGCAGTATTTT. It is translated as CATSSGGAITDTQYF.

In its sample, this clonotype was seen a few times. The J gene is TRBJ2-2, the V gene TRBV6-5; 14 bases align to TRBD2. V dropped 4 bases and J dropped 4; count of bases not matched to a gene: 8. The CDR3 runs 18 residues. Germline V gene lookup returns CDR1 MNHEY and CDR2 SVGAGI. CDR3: CASSFRLAGGQSTGELFF. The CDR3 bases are TGTGCCAGCAGTTTCAGACTAGCGGGGGGGCAATCCACCGGGGAGCTGTTTTTT.

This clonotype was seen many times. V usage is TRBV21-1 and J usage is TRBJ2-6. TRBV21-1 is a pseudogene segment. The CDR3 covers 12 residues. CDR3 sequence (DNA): TGTGCCAGCCAATGGTGGGCCAACGTCCTGACTTTC. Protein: CASQWWANVLTF.

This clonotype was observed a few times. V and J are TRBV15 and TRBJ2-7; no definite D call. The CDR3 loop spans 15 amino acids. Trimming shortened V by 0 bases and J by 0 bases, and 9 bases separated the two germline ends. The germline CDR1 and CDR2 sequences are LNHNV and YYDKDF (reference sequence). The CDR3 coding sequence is TGTGCCACCAGCAGAGAAATTCTGAGCTCCTACGAGCAGTACTTC. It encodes CATSREILSSYEQYF.

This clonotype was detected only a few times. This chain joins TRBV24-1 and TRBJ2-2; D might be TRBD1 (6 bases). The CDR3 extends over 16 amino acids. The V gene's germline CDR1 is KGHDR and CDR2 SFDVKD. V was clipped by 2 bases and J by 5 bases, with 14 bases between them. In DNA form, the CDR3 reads TGTGCCACCAGTGATTCCGGGACACCAAGGACCGGGGAGCTGTTTTTT. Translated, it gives CATSDSGTPRTGELFF.

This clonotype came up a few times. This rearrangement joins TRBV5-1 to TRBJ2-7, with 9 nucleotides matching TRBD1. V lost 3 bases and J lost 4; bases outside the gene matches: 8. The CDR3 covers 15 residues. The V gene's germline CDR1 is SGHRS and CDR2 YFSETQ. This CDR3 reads CASSYGQGMGYEQYF. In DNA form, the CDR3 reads TGCGCCAGCAGCTATGGACAGGGGATGGGTTACGAGCAGTACTTC.

The CDR3 here is CATRRGEFTYEQYF. For the CDR3, the DNA is TGTGCCACCCGAAGGGGAGAATTCACCTACGAGCAGTACTTC. The rearrangement uses TRBV2 and TRBJ2-7, with D possibly called TRBD1 or TRBD2 (5 bases each). This CDR3 region has 14 residues. V lost 10 bases and J lost 2, with 18 bases in between. Germline CDR1 reads SNHLY; CDR2 reads FYNNEI.